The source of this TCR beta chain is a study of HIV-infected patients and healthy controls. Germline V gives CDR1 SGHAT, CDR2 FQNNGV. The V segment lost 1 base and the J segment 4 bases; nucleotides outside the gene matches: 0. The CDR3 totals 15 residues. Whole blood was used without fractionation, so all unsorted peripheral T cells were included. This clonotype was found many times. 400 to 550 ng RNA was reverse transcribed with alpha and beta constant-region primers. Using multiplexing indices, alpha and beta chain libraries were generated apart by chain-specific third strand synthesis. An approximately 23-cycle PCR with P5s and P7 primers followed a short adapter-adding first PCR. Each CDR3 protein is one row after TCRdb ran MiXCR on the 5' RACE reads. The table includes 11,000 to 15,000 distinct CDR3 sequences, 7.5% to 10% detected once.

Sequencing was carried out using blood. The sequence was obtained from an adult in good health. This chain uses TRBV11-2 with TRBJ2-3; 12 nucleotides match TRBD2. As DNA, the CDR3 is TGTGCCAGCAGCTTAGGACTAGCGGGAGCAGATACGCAGTATTTT. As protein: CASSLGLAGADTQYF.